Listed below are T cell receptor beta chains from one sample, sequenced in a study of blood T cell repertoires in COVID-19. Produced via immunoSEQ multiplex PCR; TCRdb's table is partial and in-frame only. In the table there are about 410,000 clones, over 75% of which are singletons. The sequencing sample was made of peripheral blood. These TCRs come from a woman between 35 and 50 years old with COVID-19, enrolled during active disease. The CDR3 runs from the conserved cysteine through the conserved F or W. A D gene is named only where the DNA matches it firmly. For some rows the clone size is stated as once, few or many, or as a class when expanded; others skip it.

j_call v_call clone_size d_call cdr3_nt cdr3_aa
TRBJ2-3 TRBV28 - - TGTGCCAGCAGTCTAAAACAGGGCGATACGCAGTATTTT CASSLKQGDTQYF
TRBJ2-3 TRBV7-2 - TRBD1 TGTGCCAGCAGCTTAGTAGGGACAGGGGGGGAGAATACGCAGTATTTT CASSLVGTGGENTQYF
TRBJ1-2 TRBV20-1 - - TGCAGTGCTAGAGAGAGCTATGGCTACACCTTC CSARESYGYTF
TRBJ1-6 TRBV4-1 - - TGCGCCAGCAGCCAAGAGAGGATTTCCAATAATTCACCCCTCCACTTT CASSQERISNNSPLHF
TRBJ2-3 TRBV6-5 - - TGTGCCAGCAGCCTCAGGGATACGCAGTATTTT CASSLRDTQYF
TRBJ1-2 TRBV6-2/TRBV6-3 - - TGTGCCAGCAGTTACGCAGGGTATGGCTACACCTTC CASSYAGYGYTF
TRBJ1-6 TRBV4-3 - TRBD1 TGCGCCAGCAGCCGCAGGGGGACGGGCGGACCCCTCCACTTT CASSRRGTGGPLHF
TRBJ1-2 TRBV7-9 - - TGTGCCAGCATTAAGGACAGCCCGCACTATGGCTACACCTTC CASIKDSPHYGYTF
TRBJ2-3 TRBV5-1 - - TGCGCCAGCAGCTTGGACTCGAAAGATACGCAGTATTTT CASSLDSKDTQYF
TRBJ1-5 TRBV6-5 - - TGTGCCAGCAGTTACTCGTCGGGGGGTTTCAATCAGCCCCAGCATTTT CASSYSSGGFNQPQHF
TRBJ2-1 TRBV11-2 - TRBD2 TGTGCCAGCAGCTTCGGGACTAGCGGGAGCTATGAGCAGTTCTTC CASSFGTSGSYEQFF
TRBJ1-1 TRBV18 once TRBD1 TGTGCCAGCTCACCGCTATTAGGACAGGTCGGGACTGAAGCTTTCTTT CASSPLLGQVGTEAFF
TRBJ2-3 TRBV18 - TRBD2 TGTGCCAGCTCCCCTAATCGGGGGGTTAGGGCAGATACGCAGTATTTT CASSPNRGVRADTQYF
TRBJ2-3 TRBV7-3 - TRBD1 TGTGCCAGCAGCTCCTCAGGGGGTGATACGCAGTATTTT CASSSSGGDTQYF
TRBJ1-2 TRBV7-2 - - TGTGCCAGCAGCCAAAAACCGGACAGCTATGGCTACACCTTC CASSQKPDSYGYTF
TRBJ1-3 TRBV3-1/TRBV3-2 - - TGTGCCAGCAGCCAAGGCGGTACTGGAAACACCATATATTTT CASSQGGTGNTIYF
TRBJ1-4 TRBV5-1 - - TGCGCCAGCAGCTCCGGACGGGATAATGAAAAACTGTTTTTT CASSSGRDNEKLFF
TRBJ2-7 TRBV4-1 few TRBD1 TGCGCCAGCAGCATCGTAATGGTACAGGGGCCCTACGAGCAGTACTTC CASSIVMVQGPYEQYF
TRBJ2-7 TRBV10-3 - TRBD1 TGTGCCATCACCGGGACAGGGGGCGGTGCGTCCGAGCAGTACTTC CAITGTGGGASEQYF
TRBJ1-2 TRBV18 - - TGTGCCAGCTCACCAGGCCAAGGGGGCTATGGCTACACCTTC CASSPGQGGYGYTF
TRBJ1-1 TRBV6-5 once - TGTGCCAGCAGACCCCGGGAGGGGCCCCCTGAAGCTTTCTTT CASRPREGPPEAFF
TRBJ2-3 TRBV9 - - TGTGCCAGCAGCGTACAGGGAATCACAGATACGCAGTATTTT CASSVQGITDTQYF
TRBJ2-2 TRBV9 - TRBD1 TGTGCCAGCAGCGTGGGGACAGTAACCGGGGAGCTGTTTTTT CASSVGTVTGELFF
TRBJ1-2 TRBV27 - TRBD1 TGTGCCAGCAGTTTCTCCCGTGGACAGGATGGCTACACCTTC CASSFSRGQDGYTF
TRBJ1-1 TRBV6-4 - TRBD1 TGTGCCAGCAGTGATTCCACTACAGGGGCCACTGAAGCTTTCTTT CASSDSTTGATEAFF
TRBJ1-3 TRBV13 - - TGTGCCAGCAGCTTATTGGGCCCATCTGGAAACACCATATATTTT CASSLLGPSGNTIYF
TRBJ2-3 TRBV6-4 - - TGTGCCAGCAGTGACCAGGGCACAGATACGCAGTATTTT CASSDQGTDTQYF
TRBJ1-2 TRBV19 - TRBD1 TGTGCCAGTACCCCCTCACAGGGGGCGGGCGGCTACACCTTC CASTPSQGAGGYTF
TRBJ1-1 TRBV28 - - TGTGCCAGTAAACAGAGACTGAACACTGAAGCTTTCTTT CASKQRLNTEAFF
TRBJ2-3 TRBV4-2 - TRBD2 TGTGCCAGCAGCCAAGGCCTTAGCGGGGACGACACAGATACGCAGTATTTT CASSQGLSGDDTDTQYF